The rows below give T cell receptor beta chains drawn from one sample of a study of blood T cells in healthy people across ages. TCRdb called the 5' RACE reads again in MiXCR, with one record for every CDR3 protein. Altogether some 860,000 distinct CDR3 sequences are present, about 61% being singletons, with the ten largest covering roughly 24%. Specimen: blood. These TCRs come from a man between 40 and 49 years old in good health. CDR3s include the opening cysteine and the closing phenylalanine or tryptophan. A D gene is named only where the DNA matches it firmly. Not every row has a clone size; where given, it reads once, few, many or a size class.

v_gene,d_gene,j_gene,abundance,CDR3aa,CDR3nt
TRBV7-9,-,TRBJ1-4,-,CASSPKGRAEGEKLFF,TGTGCCAGCAGCCCCAAAGGCCGGGCGGAGGGTGAAAAACTGTTTTTT
TRBV7-3,-,TRBJ2-1,once,CASSRQSSSYNEQFF,TGTGCCAGCAGCAGACAGTCGAGCTCCTACAATGAGCAGTTCTTC
TRBV7-6,-,TRBJ2-7,-,CASSTPTRESHEQYF,TGTGCCAGCAGCACCCCGACCAGGGAGTCCCACGAGCAGTACTTC
TRBV7-2,TRBD2,TRBJ2-5,-,CASSSGIAGMETQYF,TGTGCCAGCAGCTCCGGGATAGCGGGGATGGAGACCCAGTACTTC
TRBV29-1,TRBD2,TRBJ2-1,-,CSVGRGSSYNEQFF,TGCAGCGTTGGGCGGGGGAGCTCCTACAATGAGCAGTTCTTC
TRBV4-2,-,TRBJ2-7,few,CASSQVKGDSYEQYF,TGTGCCAGCAGCCAAGTAAAGGGAGACTCCTACGAGCAGTACTTC
TRBV9,-,TRBJ2-3,-,CASSTDGGAGTDTQYF,TGTGCCAGCAGCACCGACGGGGGCGCGGGCACAGATACGCAGTATTTT
TRBV7-2,TRBD2,TRBJ2-5,few,CASSPSGRGGTQYF,TGTGCCAGCAGTCCTAGCGGGAGGGGGGGGACCCAGTACTTC
TRBV20-1,-,TRBJ2-5,few,CSALSTEETQYF,TGCAGTGCCTTATCGACCGAAGAGACCCAGTACTTC
TRBV7-3,TRBD1,TRBJ2-6,few,CASSTTGTGFSGANVLTF,TGTGCCAGCAGCACAACTGGGACAGGCTTCTCTGGGGCCAACGTCCTGACTTTC
TRBV7-2,-,TRBJ2-7,few,CASSPTAYEQYF,TGTGCCAGCAGTCCCACTGCCTACGAGCAGTACTTC
TRBV6-6,-,TRBJ1-5,-,CASSEQGGGQPQHF,TGTGCCAGCAGCGAACAGGGTGGGGGTCAGCCCCAGCATTTT
TRBV27,-,TRBJ2-5,few,CASSLRTTFRSLGRETQYF,TGTGCCAGCAGTTTACGGACTACTTTTAGATCCCTGGGAAGAGAGACCCAGTACTTC
TRBV4-2,TRBD1,TRBJ2-7,-,CASSQRQGAGVGFYEQYF,TGTGCCAGCAGCCAAAGACAGGGGGCGGGGGTTGGTTTCTACGAGCAGTACTTC
TRBV12-3/TRBV12-4,-,TRBJ1-4,-,CASSFGHSNEKLFF,TGTGCCAGCAGTTTTGGACATAGTAATGAAAAACTGTTTTTT
TRBV20-1,-,TRBJ2-7,-,CSAYIRNAAEQYF,TGCAGTGCTTATATTAGGAACGCGGCCGAGCAGTACTTC
TRBV27,TRBD1,TRBJ2-7,many,CASSLRTGTGGSEQYF,TGTGCCAGCAGTTTGAGAACCGGGACAGGGGGCTCCGAGCAGTACTTC